This TCR beta chain is from a study of blood T cells in healthy people across ages. General observations from the study: The fall in TCR beta diversity per million T cells was roughly linear with age. Among long-lived donors, naive CD4+ cells were more numerous and diversity higher than in aged donors. Those diversity estimates obtained from one million T cells were thought to be underestimates.

A second about 6 to 11 cycle PCR used barcoded and J-beta primers. MiXCR was run by TCRdb on the 5' RACE reads, yielding one entry per CDR3 protein. The profile shows hundreds of thousands of distinct CDR3 sequences, more than 45% of them singletons. On this clonotype: As yet, its antigen is unknown.

This sequence originates from a woman of 80 years or more in good health. The sequenced sample was blood.

The CDR3 protein is CASKQTGLWANVLTF. CDR3 sequence (DNA): TGTGCCAGCAAACAGACAGGGCTCTGGGCCAACGTCCTGACTTTC. The chain is built from TRBV3-1 and TRBJ2-6; 7 bases agree with TRBD1. CDR1 and CDR2 (germline): LGHDT, YNNKEL (reference sequence). The trim removed 7 bases at V and 5 bases at J, leaving 8 bases unmatched. This CDR3 has 15 amino acids.